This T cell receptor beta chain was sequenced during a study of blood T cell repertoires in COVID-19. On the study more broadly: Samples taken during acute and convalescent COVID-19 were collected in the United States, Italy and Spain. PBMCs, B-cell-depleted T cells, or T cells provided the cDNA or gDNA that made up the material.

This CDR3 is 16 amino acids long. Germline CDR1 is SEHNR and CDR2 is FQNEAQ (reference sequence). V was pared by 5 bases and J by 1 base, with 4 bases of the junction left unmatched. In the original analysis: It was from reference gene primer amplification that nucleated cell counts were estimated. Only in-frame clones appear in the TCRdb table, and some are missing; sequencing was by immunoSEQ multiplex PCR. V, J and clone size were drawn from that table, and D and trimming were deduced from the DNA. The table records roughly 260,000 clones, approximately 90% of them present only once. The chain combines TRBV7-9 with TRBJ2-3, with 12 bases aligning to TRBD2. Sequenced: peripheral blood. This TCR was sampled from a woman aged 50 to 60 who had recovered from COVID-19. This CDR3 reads CASSPWTSGGTDTQYF. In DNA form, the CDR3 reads TGTGCCAGCAGCCCTTGGACTAGCGGGGGCACAGATACGCAGTATTTT.